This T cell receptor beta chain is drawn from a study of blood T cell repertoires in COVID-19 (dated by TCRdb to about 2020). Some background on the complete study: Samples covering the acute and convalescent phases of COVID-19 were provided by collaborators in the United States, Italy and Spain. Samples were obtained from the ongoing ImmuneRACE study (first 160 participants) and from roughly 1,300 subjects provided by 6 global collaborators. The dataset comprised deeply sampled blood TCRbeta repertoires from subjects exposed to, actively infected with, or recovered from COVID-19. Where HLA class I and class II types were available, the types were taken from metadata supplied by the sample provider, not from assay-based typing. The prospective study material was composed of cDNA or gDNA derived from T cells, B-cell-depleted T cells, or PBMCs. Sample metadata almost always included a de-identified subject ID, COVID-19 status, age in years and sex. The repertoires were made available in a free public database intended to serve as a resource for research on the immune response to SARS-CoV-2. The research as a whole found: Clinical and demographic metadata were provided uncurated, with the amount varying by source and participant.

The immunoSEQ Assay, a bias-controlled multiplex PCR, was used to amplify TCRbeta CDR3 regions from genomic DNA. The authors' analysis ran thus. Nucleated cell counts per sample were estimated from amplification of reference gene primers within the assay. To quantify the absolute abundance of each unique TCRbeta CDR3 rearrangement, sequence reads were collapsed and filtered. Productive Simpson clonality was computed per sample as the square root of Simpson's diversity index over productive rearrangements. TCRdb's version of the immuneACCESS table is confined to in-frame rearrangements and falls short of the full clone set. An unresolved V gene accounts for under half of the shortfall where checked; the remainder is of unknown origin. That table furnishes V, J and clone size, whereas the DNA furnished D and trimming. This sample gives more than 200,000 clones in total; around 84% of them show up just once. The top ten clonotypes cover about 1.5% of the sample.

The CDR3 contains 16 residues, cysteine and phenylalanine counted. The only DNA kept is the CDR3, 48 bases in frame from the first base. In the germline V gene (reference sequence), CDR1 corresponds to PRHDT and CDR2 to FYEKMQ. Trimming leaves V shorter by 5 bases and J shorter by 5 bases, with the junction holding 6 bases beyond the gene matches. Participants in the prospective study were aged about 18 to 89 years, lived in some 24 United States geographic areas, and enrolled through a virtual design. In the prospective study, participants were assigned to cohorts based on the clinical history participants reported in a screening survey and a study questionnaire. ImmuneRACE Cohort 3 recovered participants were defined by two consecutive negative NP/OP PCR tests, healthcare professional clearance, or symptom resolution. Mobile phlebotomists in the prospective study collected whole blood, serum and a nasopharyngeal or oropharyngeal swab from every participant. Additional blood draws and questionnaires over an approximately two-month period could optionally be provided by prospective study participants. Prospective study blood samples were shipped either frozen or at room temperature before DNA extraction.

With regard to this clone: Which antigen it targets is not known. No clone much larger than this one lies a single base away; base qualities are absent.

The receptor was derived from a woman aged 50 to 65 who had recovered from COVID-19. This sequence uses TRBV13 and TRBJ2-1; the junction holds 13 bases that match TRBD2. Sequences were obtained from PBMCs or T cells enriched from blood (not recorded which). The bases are TGTGCCAGCAGCATACTGGGACTAGCGGGAAACAATGAGCAGTTCTTC. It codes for CASSILGLAGNNEQFF.